This T cell receptor beta chain was profiled in a study of early T cells in non-severe SARS-CoV-2 infection (TCRdb year 2021). Study-level background: Because TCR sequencing relied on bulk RNA taken from unsorted whole blood, pairing of alpha and beta chains was not possible.

In regard to this clonotype: This receptor's antigen is unknown. Per-base qualities were not stored, and no clone one base away is much larger.

Based on the germline V gene, the CDR1 and CDR2 sequences are SGHRS and YFSETQ. Taken from cysteine to phenylalanine, the CDR3 has 15 residues. Here the CDR3 DNA is all that survives: 45 bases in frame from base 1. The germline V end is reduced by 9 bases and the J end by 0 bases; junction bases left unmatched: 9. What the research found in general, with its limitations: VDJdb matching was skewed toward anti-spike CD8 responses and likely underestimated virus-specific expansions by missing private and CD4 specificities.

Set within a cohort of healthcare workers in London, UK, this nested case-control study involved weekly PCR testing of nasopharyngeal swabs along with blood sampling. Healthcare workers were recruited during the week of the UK lockdown, between 23 and 31 March 2020, and followed weekly for up to roughly 16 weeks. The library was made by 5' RACE. For sequencing, a NextSeq 500 was employed. Unique molecular identifiers were attached to individual cDNA molecules in the TCR library protocol so that sequencing error and PCR bias could be corrected. Both TCR alpha and beta chains were sequenced, and tight co-correlation was observed between alpha and beta sequence abundances in each sample. As for the authors' bioinformatics: Decombinator V4 was used to annotate TCR sequences for V gene, J gene and CDR3. Expanded TCRs were defined as changing significantly between any two time points under a Poisson model with p below 0.0001. TCR abundances were normalised to the total number of TCRs sequenced in each sample and reported as counts per million. TRAV1-2 paired with TRAJ12, TRAJ20 or TRAJ33 defined MAIT TCRs, while TRAV10 paired with TRAJ18 defined iNKT TCRs. VDJdb, accessed 1 November 2021, was searched for CMV, EBV and SARS-CoV-2 annotated TCRs, excluding TCRs annotated for multiple antigens. TCRdb reanalyzed the raw reads on its own, using fastp at Q25 for trimming and MiXCR for clone calling, and kept in-frame beta chains. Each CDR3 protein gets just one entry, which takes the most common genes and DNA from the rows behind it. None of the V and J calls come from the authors' own analysis; TCRdb made them. Here the sample has some 57,000 distinct CDR3 sequences; about a tenth occur a single time. The ten top clones hold 1.5% to 2% of the sample.

The chain is made from TRBV5-1 and TRBJ2-3; 8 bases in the middle match TRBD2. The receptor was derived from an adult who was a healthcare worker with PCR-confirmed SARS-CoV-2 infection or an uninfected control (not recorded which). Source material: whole blood. The nucleotide sequence is given as TGCGCCACCAGAGCGGGGGCCCTCAGCACAGATACGCAGTATTTT. Translation gives CATRAGALSTDTQYF.